The text below deals with one T cell receptor (beta chain). Its antigen is not identified. The data derive from a study of Ad26.COV2.S vaccination and SARS-CoV-2 variants. Study background: Ad26.COV2.S arm of COV1001 included the donor. Each vaccinee took Ad26.COV2.S intramuscularly, once or twice 56 days apart.

Treatment here: around 19 received Ad26.COV2.S at low or high dose, single or two shots; about 5 received placebo; per-sample allocation not given. Collection of the samples took place on day 63 after the first injection of vaccine or placebo. The method was immunoSEQ multiplex PCR; TCRdb's version includes in-frame clones alone and lacks a portion of them. Of approximately 400,000 clones in the sample, 70% to 90% were seen once. The CDR3 extends over 15 amino acids. After removal of 5 bases from V and 0 bases from J, the junction contained 3 bases not matched to a gene. Germline V gene lookup returns CDR1 SGHNT and CDR2 YYREEE (reference sequence). Study results and limitations: TCR breadth and depth analyses may have underestimated total T cell responses. For non-spike TCRs, breadth in vaccine recipients resembled that in placebo recipients.

The V gene is TRBV5-4, the J gene TRBJ2-2; 8 bases map to TRBD1. The sequence was collected from a person between 18 and 59 years old who received the Ad26.COV2.S COVID-19 vaccine or a placebo. This specimen was peripheral blood, taken in a trial of Ad26.COV2.S vaccine versus placebo. The CDR3, as DNA: TGTGCCAGCAGTTGGACAGGGACGAACACCGGGGAGCTGTTTTTT. Protein sequence: CASSWTGTNTGELFF.